Shown below are 3 T cell receptor beta chains from a single sample sequenced in a study of T cells expressing NK-cell markers (dated by TCRdb to about 2020). Libraries were prepared through 5' RACE. The data were produced on an Illumina HiSeq 2000. The reads went through TCRdb reprocessing, and each CDR3 protein sequence gets one entry with no DNA. The data table for this sample lists roughly 150,000 distinct CDR3 sequences. The ten largest make up under 20% of the sample. The sample consisted of blood T cells: a sorted CD56 or NKG2C T cell subset, CD4+ or CD8+ T cells, or bulk PBMC T cells (not recorded which). The receptors shown here come from a woman between 18 and 70 years old in good health.

V and J are TRBV20-1 and TRBJ2-3; TCRdb reports TRBD1, a call that lacks DNA to check it against. CDR1 and CDR2 (germline): DFQATT, SNEGSKA (reference sequence). This CDR3 contains 14 residues. The CDR3 loop reads CSARDRQVTDTQYF.

This chain uses TRBV12-5 with TRBJ2-7; TCRdb proposes TRBD1, but this gene call is untestable without DNA. Germline CDR1 is LGHNT and CDR2 is FRNRAP. The CDR3 is 14 amino acids. The CDR3 reads CASGSPDTSYEQYF. The complete variable domain, with remaining parts taken from reference TRBV12-5 and TRBJ2-7, reads DARVTQTPRHKVTEMGQEVTMRCQPILGHNTVFWYRQTMMQGLELLAYFRNRAPLDDSGMPKDRFSAEMPDATLATLKIQPSEPRDSAVYFCASGSPDTSYEQYFGPGTRLTVT.

The chain carries TRBV20-1 and TRBJ1-3; TCRdb's assignment of TRBD1 cannot be checked, as there is no DNA. The CDR3 totals 14 residues. The germline V gene has CDR1 DFQATT and CDR2 SNEGSKA (reference sequence). CDR3 residues: CSASHRVSGNTIYF.